The clone carrying this T cell receptor (beta chain) was counted between two and nine times. The antigen remains unidentified. Full-length variable regions came from constant-region reverse primers plus semi-nested Nested Universal Primer A PCR. TCRdb reprocessed the 5' RACE reads with MiXCR, giving one entry per CDR3 protein. Among over 8,000 distinct CDR3 sequences, roughly 65% were seen once, and the ten largest hold roughly 4.2%. General study points: Tumor Treg TCRs overlapped most with tumor naive CD4+ cells.

The TCR originated in a female donor with breast cancer. Sequences were obtained from tumor-infiltrating naive CD4+ T cells sorted from the breast tumor. Regarding subset: naive CD4+ T cells, CD4+CD45RA+CD25-.

The CDR3 sequence: CASSPLPVGGAGTEAFF. In DNA, the CDR3 is TGTGCCAGCTCACCACTCCCGGTTGGGGGGGCCGGGACTGAAGCTTTCTTT. The chain employs TRBV18 and TRBJ1-1; possible D gene TRBD1, 6 bases. The CDR3 is 17 amino acids. Deletions cut 1 base from V and 5 bases from J, with 20 bases between. Germline V gene data show CDR1 as KGHSH and CDR2 as LQKENI. The variable domain in full, completed from reference TRBV18 and TRBJ1-1, reads NAGVMQNPRHLVRRRGQEARLRCSPMKGHSHVYWYRQLPEEGLKFMVYLQKENIIDESGMPKERFSAEFPKEGPSILRIQQVVRGDSAAYFCASSPLPVGGAGTEAFFGQGTRLTVV.